This T cell receptor (beta chain) is drawn from a study of OX40 agonist ivuxolimab in advanced cancers. Trimming cost V 0 bases and J 0 bases, with 8 bases left between them. Germline V lookup: CDR1 SGDLS, CDR2 YYNGEE. This CDR3 spans 15 amino acids. In the case of this clone: The same CDR3 can be traced to other DNA sequences in this sample.

Measured with immunoSEQ multiplex PCR; TCRdb has only the in-frame clones, and not every one. The data hold 65,000 to 90,000 clones, with about 90% observed a single time. The TCR comes from an adult with an advanced solid tumor such as melanoma, head and neck, liver or kidney cancer. The chain has TRBV9 and TRBJ2-3; D is unclear. The source material was CD4+ or CD8+ T cells sorted from blood, sampled in a trial of the OX40 agonist ivuxolimab. The CDR3 region is CASSVGGGSTDTQYF. The CDR3 DNA reads as TGTGCCAGCAGCGTAGGAGGTGGGAGCACAGATACGCAGTATTTT. Full variable domain (outside the CDR3, taken from reference TRBV9 and TRBJ2-3): DSGVTQTPKHLITATGQRVTLRCSPRSGDLSVYWYQQSLDQGLQFLIQYYNGEERAKGNILERFSAQQFPDLHSELNLSSLELGDSALYFCASSVGGGSTDTQYFGPGTRLTVL.